This T cell receptor (beta chain) was documented in a study of cytomegalovirus exposure and HLA in healthy donors. Findings of the study overall: It emerged from a later analysis that several of the most significant clusters appeared to be linked to common viral pathogens.

Germline CDR1 and CDR2: SQVTM and ANQGSEA. The CDR3 contains 13 residues. Trimming shortened V by 4 bases and J by 4 bases, and 13 bases separated the two germline ends. Both 60 Vbeta primers and 13 Jbeta primers went into the PCR. Repertoires were generated with immunoSEQ multiplex PCR, while TCRdb's copy carries only in-frame clones and drops some. This repertoire shows about 110,000 clones, roughly 72% found once; its top ten account for around 4.2%. As for this clone: The target antigen is unknown.

Sequences were obtained from PBMCs. J is TRBJ1-1 and V is TRBV29-1; TRBD1 is a possible D gene (6 bases). The receptor comes from a woman aged 35 to 49 in good health and CMV-seropositive. The chain's CDR3 is CSVVTIGGTEAFF. CDR3 nucleotide sequence: TGCAGCGTTGTAACGATAGGGGGCACTGAAGCTTTCTTT.